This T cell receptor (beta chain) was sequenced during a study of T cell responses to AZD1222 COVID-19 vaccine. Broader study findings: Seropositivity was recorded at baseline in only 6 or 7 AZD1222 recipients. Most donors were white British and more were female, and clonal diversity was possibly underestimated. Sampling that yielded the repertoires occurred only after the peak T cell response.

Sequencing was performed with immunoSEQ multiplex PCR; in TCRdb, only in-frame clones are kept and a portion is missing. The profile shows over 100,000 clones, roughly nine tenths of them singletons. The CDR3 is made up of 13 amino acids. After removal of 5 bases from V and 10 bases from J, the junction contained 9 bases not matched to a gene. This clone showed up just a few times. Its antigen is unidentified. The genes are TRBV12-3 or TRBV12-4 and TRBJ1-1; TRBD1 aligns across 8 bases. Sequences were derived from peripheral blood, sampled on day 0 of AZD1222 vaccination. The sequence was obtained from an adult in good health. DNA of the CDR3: TGTGCCAGCAGTCCCCGACAGGGGTCGGCAGCTTTCTTT. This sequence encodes CASSPRQGSAAFF.